These T cell receptor beta chains were read from a single sample in a study of blood T cells in healthy people across ages. TCRdb reprocessed the 5' RACE reads with MiXCR, giving one entry per CDR3 protein. The sample holds some 1.4 million distinct CDR3 sequences, 42% seen once. Sequenced input: blood. The receptors shown here come from a woman aged 18-35 years in good health. CDR3s include the opening cysteine and the closing phenylalanine or tryptophan. The order of the fields is D gene, V gene, clone size, J gene, CDR3 length, CDR3 DNA, CDR3 protein. The D gene is left open where the match is weak. Clone size is stated in some rows and not others, as once, few, many or a class when expanded.

-	TRBV6-5	-	TRBJ2-5	12	TGTGCCAGCAGTTACTCTGGGAAGACCCAGTACTTC	CASSYSGKTQYF
-	TRBV28	-	TRBJ2-7	15	TGTGCCAGCAGTTTAACGGACAGTGTCATGGGCGAGCAGTACTTC	CASSLTDSVMGEQYF
TRBD2	TRBV11-2	-	TRBJ2-7	15	TGTGCCAGCAGCGCCGGCGCTAGCGGGAGTTACGAGCAGTACTTC	CASSAGASGSYEQYF
-	TRBV9	-	TRBJ2-2	16	TGTGCCAGCAGCGTAGCGGCTAGCCCGAACACCGGGGAGCTGTTTTTT	CASSVAASPNTGELFF
-	TRBV18	-	TRBJ1-1	15	TGTGCCAGCTCACGGCGTGACGGTCGGAACACTGAAGTTTTCTTT	CASSRRDGRNTEVFF
TRBD2	TRBV4-2	few	TRBJ2-3	17	TGTGCCAGCAGCCAAGATCTAGGCGGGGGACCAGGAGATACGCAGTATTTT	CASSQDLGGGPGDTQYF
-	TRBV10-3	once	TRBJ1-1	15	TGTGCCATCAGTGCCGCCTCCTCAGGGGTCACTGAAGCTTTCTTT	CAISAASSGVTEAFF
-	TRBV12-3/TRBV12-4	many	TRBJ1-2	13	TGTGCCAGCAGTCAGGCAGGGATCTATGGCTACACCTTC	CASSQAGIYGYTF
-	TRBV10-3	many	TRBJ2-3	13	TGTGCCATCACTGGGGAGATCACAGATACGCAGTATTTT	CAITGEITDTQYF
-	TRBV10-3	-	TRBJ2-2	12	TGTGCCACCTCTCTCACGGAATTCGGGCTGTTTTTT	CATSLTEFGLFF
-	TRBV6-5	few	TRBJ2-1	12	TGTGCCAGCAGTTACTCGTTGGGTGAGCAGTTCTTC	CASSYSLGEQFF
TRBD1	TRBV29-1	few	TRBJ1-1	11	TGCAGGACAGGGGGCGACACTGAAGCTTTCTTT	CRTGGDTEAFF
TRBD2	TRBV5-1	many	TRBJ2-1	15	TGTGCCAGCAGCTCGGGACTAGCGGACTACAATGAGCAGTTCTTC	CASSSGLADYNEQFF
-	TRBV10-3	-	TRBJ2-3	13	TGTGCCATCAGCGCGGGACTCGCCGCCGAGGGGTATTTT	CAISAGLAAEGYF
TRBD2	TRBV5-1	few	TRBJ2-7	13	TGCGCCAGCAACGTAGCGGGAGTAGGAGAGCAGTACTTC	CASNVAGVGEQYF
TRBD2	TRBV5-1	few	TRBJ2-1	17	TGCGCCAGCAGCCCCCACCCTAGCGGGAGCTCCTACAATGAGCAGTTCTTC	CASSPHPSGSSYNEQFF
TRBD2	TRBV9	-	TRBJ2-1	14	TGTGCCAGCAGCGTAGAGCGGGGGGCGAATGAGCAGTTCTTC	CASSVERGANEQFF
-	TRBV6-1	few	TRBJ1-5	14	TGTGCCACCTTGTATGCCTTGACCGGGCAGCCCCAGCATTTT	CATLYALTGQPQHF
-	TRBV15	few	TRBJ2-7	12	TGTGCCACCAGCAGAGATAGGGGGGAGCAGTACTTC	CATSRDRGEQYF
TRBD1	TRBV27	-	TRBJ2-1	15	TGTGCCAGCAGTTTTGTGGGACAGGGGATCTACGAGCAGTTCTTC	CASSFVGQGIYEQFF
TRBD2	TRBV7-2	-	TRBJ2-3	15	TGTGCCAGCAGCTTACGGGGGGCGGGGGGAGATACGCAGTATTTT	CASSLRGAGGDTQYF
-	TRBV11-2	-	TRBJ2-1	16	TGTGCCAGCAGCTTAACCCTAATCGGGGCCGGCGATGAGCAGTTCTTC	CASSLTLIGAGDEQFF
-	TRBV28	few	TRBJ2-7	16	TGTGCCAGCAGTTTGCCCTATGGTGGGGGCCCCTACGAGCAGTACTTC	CASSLPYGGGPYEQYF
-	TRBV7-9	-	TRBJ1-2	14	TGTGCCAGCGGCTCGACCGGGGACATCTATGACTACACCTTC	CASGSTGDIYDYTF
-	TRBV6-1	few	TRBJ1-1	13	TGTGCCAGCTGGGTTGGACTGAACACTGAAGCTTTCTTT	CASWVGLNTEAFF
-	TRBV7-9	-	TRBJ1-1	14	TGTGCCAGCAGCCCAACGACAGGCGGGACTGAAGCTTTCTTT	CASSPTTGGTEAFF
-	TRBV20-1	-	TRBJ2-3	10	TGCAGTGGGGTGGTGGATACGCAGTATTTT	CSGVVDTQYF
TRBD1	TRBV28	few	TRBJ2-1	15	TGTGCCAGCAGCCGACAGGGTCTGATTTACAATGAGCAGTTCTTC	CASSRQGLIYNEQFF
-	TRBV3-1	few	TRBJ1-2	15	TGTGCCAGCAGGACGGTCAGCGGGGCTAACTATGGCTACACCTTC	CASRTVSGANYGYTF
-	TRBV12-3/TRBV12-4	-	TRBJ1-1	13	TGTGCCAGCAGTTTGATGGGGGGAGGGACAACTTTCTTT	CASSLMGGGTTFF
TRBD2	TRBV11-2	-	TRBJ2-7	16	TGTGCCAGCAGCTTACTCTCTGCGGGAGATTATGTTGAGCAGTACTTC	CASSLLSAGDYVEQYF
TRBD2	TRBV20-1	few	TRBJ2-7	14	TGCAGTGCTAGCACCGGGACTAGCGCCTACGAGCAGTACTTC	CSASTGTSAYEQYF
-	TRBV7-2	few	TRBJ1-2	14	TGTGCCAGCAGCTTAGTTATGGGGGTCGAGGGCTACACCTTC	CASSLVMGVEGYTF
-	TRBV5-1	-	TRBJ2-5	15	TGCGCCAGCAGCTCGGGGGCAGGGGGAGAAGAGACCCAGTACTTC	CASSSGAGGEETQYF
-	TRBV20-1	-	TRBJ1-1	16	TGCAGTGCTAGACCGCGGGGCCGGACCCCGAACACTGAAGCTTTCTTT	CSARPRGRTPNTEAFF
-	TRBV6-5	many	TRBJ2-3	12	TGTGCCAGCAGTTACTCCAGGGATACGCAGTATTTT	CASSYSRDTQYF